These 32 T cell receptor beta chains were all obtained from the same sample, sequenced in a study of CD8 T cells in Susac syndrome. After extraction with the RNeasy kit, roughly 0.45 to 1 ug of the RNA was reverse transcribed using random hexamers. MiXCR, run by TCRdb on the immunoSEQ multiplex PCR reads, gives a single entry per CDR3 protein. The sample shows a few hundred thousand distinct CDR3 sequences, approximately 90% of them seen only once. The sample consisted of CD4+ T cells from PBMCs. The receptors derive from a human donor with multiple sclerosis.

This clonotype was counted a single time. V and J are TRBV6-2 or TRBV6-3 and TRBJ2-1; a weak D match, TRBD2 (5 bases). V was pared by 8 bases and J by 6 bases, with 23 bases between. The CDR3 runs 16 residues. Germline CDR1 is MNHEY and CDR2 is SVGEGT. In DNA form, the CDR3 reads TGTGCCAGCTGCCTACAAAACACCGGACTGGTCAATGAGCAGTTCTTC. This translates into CASCLQNTGLVNEQFF.

This chain connects TRBV19 to TRBJ2-7; 9 bases align to TRBD1. The CDR3 has 15 amino acids. Unmatched junction bases numbered 9, after V lost 6 bases and J lost 3 bases. In germline, CDR1 is LNHDA, CDR2 SQIVND (reference sequence). CDR3 DNA: TGTGCCAGTAGCATCGTTGGGGGACAGGGCTACGAGCAGTACTTC. Protein product: CASSIVGGQGYEQYF.

This clonotype has a handful of counts. The J gene is TRBJ2-7, the V gene TRBV5-6, with D possibly TRBD1 on 5 matching bases. Germline V lookup: CDR1 SGHDT, CDR2 YYEEEE. V was shortened by 5 bases and J by 6 bases, with 21 bases between the two germline ends. The CDR3 contains 15 residues. This CDR3 reads CASRALRGIGLEQYF. The CDR3 coding sequence is TGTGCCAGCAGGGCCCTAAGGGGCATCGGTCTCGAGCAGTACTTC.

This chain connects TRBV28 to TRBJ1-2; a weak D match, TRBD1 (6 bases). CDR1 and CDR2 (germline): MDHEN, SYDVKM. This CDR3 is 13 amino acids long. Trimming shortened V by 8 bases and J by 8 bases, and 18 bases separated the two germline ends. The CDR3 spells CASPVTQGRGYTF. CDR3 nucleotide sequence: TGTGCCAGCCCCGTTACACAGGGTCGGGGCTACACCTTC.

In DNA, the CDR3 is TGCGCCAGCAGCCCGCTCGCGGGGAGAGCCTACGAGCAGTACTTC. This translates into CASSPLAGRAYEQYF. The chain uses TRBV5-1 and TRBJ2-7; the D gene is possibly TRBD2 (6 bases). Per germline, CDR1 SGHRS and CDR2 YFSETQ. The CDR3 consists of 15 residues. With 4 bases removed from V and 2 bases from J, the gap between germline ends came to 16 bases.

The CDR3 loop reads CASSLETSGGAGEQFF. The CDR3 DNA is TGCGCCAGCAGCTTGGAGACTAGCGGGGGGGCTGGTGAGCAGTTCTTC. J is TRBJ2-1 and V is TRBV5-1; 14 bases line up with TRBD2. The V and J ends lost 0 bases and 9 bases, in that order; junction bases with no gene match: 5. The CDR3 loop spans 16 amino acids. Germline V gives CDR1 SGHRS, CDR2 YFSETQ. Complete variable domain (other parts from reference TRBV5-1 and TRBJ2-1): KAGVTQTPRYLIKTRGQQVTLSCSPISGHRSVSWYQQTPGQGLQFLFEYFSETQRNKGNFPGRFSGRQFSNSRSEMNVSTLELGDSALYLCASSLETSGGAGEQFFGPGTRLTVL.

The chain employs TRBV20-1 and TRBJ2-1; TRBD2 matches 12 bases. V lost 1 base and J lost 4; bases outside the gene matches: 5. The germline V gene has CDR1 DFQATT and CDR2 SNEGSKA (reference sequence). This CDR3 has 16 residues. The DNA for the CDR3 is TGCAGTGCTAGAGGGGTGGGGACTAGCGGGTACAATGAGCAGTTCTTC. This sequence encodes CSARGVGTSGYNEQFF.

This chain connects TRBV11-2 to TRBJ2-5; TRBD1 agrees at 8 bases. The CDR3 extends over 16 amino acids. With 6 bases clipped from V and 4 bases from J, the junction kept 13 bases outside the gene matches. Germline loops: CDR1 SGHAT, CDR2 FQNNGV. The CDR3 DNA is TGTGCCAGCAGTCAACAGCCAGGGGGCGGGCGAGAGACCCAGTACTTC. Translated: CASSQQPGGGRETQYF.

The chain joins TRBV20-1 to TRBJ2-1; 10 nucleotides agree with TRBD2. The V segment lost 8 bases and the J segment 2 bases; nucleotides outside the gene matches: 3. Germline CDR1 DFQATT, CDR2 SNEGSKA (reference sequence). The CDR3 length is 13 residues. The CDR3 DNA is TGCAGTCTAGCGGGAGTCGCCTACAATGAGCAGTTCTTC. It translates to CSLAGVAYNEQFF.

In its sample, this clonotype was seen a few times. This chain joins TRBV29-1 and TRBJ2-7; possibly TRBD1 for D (6 bases). The V end lost 6 bases, the J end lost 4 bases, and 19 bases lay between the germline ends. This CDR3 comprises 14 residues. Germline CDR1 is SQVTM and CDR2 is ANQGSEA. The CDR3 nucleotides are TGCAGCGTGGCACACAGGGTAGGCGATTACGAGCAGTACTTC. It translates to CSVAHRVGDYEQYF.

CDR3 loop: CASVSPNYTGELFF. The CDR3 coding sequence is TGTGCCAGCGTCAGCCCCAACTACACCGGGGAGCTGTTTTTT. This chain links TRBV7-9 with TRBJ2-2; D ambiguous. In germline, CDR1 is SEHNR, CDR2 FQNEAQ (reference sequence). The V and J ends lost 8 bases and 3 bases respectively, with 13 bases between them. The CDR3 sequence is 14 residues long. The whole variable domain, filled in from reference TRBV7-9 and TRBJ2-2, reads DTGVSQNPRHKITKRGQNVTFRCDPISEHNRLYWYRQTLGQGPEFLTYFQNEAQLEKSRLLSDRFSAERPKGSFSTLEIQRTEQGDSAMYLCASVSPNYTGELFFGEGSRLTVL.

The chain links TRBV6-2 or TRBV6-3 to TRBJ1-5, with 7 bases that match TRBD1. Trimming removed 6 bases from V and 4 bases from J; junction bases left unmatched: 6. Germline lookup yields CDR1 MNHEY and CDR2 SVGEGT. This CDR3 has 14 residues. The CDR3 region is CASRNTGENQPQHF. CDR3 sequence (DNA): TGTGCCAGCAGAAACACAGGGGAAAATCAGCCCCAGCATTTT.

The chain links TRBV7-9 to TRBJ2-5; TRBD2 is a possible D gene (6 bases). The CDR3 totals 13 residues. Germline CDR1 and CDR2: SEHNR and FQNEAQ (reference sequence). Trimming removed 8 bases from V and 1 base from J, with 11 bases in between. In nucleotides, the CDR3 is TGTGCCAGCCGCGGGACCCCCCAAGAGACCCAGTACTTC. Encoded protein: CASRGTPQETQYF.

The genes are TRBV5-1 and TRBJ1-1; D perhaps matches TRBD1 (5 bases). The CDR3 has 14 residues. In germline, CDR1 is SGHRS, CDR2 YFSETQ. The ends were cut back, 5 bases at V and 1 base at J, with 12 bases in the middle. The CDR3, as DNA: TGCGCCAGCAGTGTGACTACAGGGAACACTGAAGCTTTCTTT. Its protein is CASSVTTGNTEAFF.

The rearrangement uses TRBV11-3 and TRBJ1-1; 7 bases are shared with TRBD1. Germline V gene lookup returns CDR1 SGHNT and CDR2 YENEEA. The V segment lost 5 bases and the J segment 2 bases; nucleotides outside the gene matches: 5. CDR3 size: 14 residues. CDR3 DNA: TGTGCCAGCAGCCCAGGGGGGTCAAACACTGAAGCTTTCTTT. Translating it yields CASSPGGSNTEAFF.

The chain joins TRBV5-6 to TRBJ2-7; TRBD1 matches 10 bases. After removal of 5 bases from V and 3 bases from J, the junction contained 8 bases not matched to a gene. The V gene's germline CDR1 is SGHDT and CDR2 YYEEEE. The CDR3 extends over 15 amino acids. CDR3 coding DNA: TGTGCCAGCAGGTACCGACAGGGGGCCCTCTACGAGCAGTACTTC. It codes for CASRYRQGALYEQYF.

The rearrangement uses TRBV7-2 and TRBJ1-2, with D perhaps matching TRBD1 (5 bases). CDR3 length: 16 residues. Per the germline V gene, CDR1 is SGHTA and CDR2 is FQGNSA. V was clipped by 5 bases and J by 0 bases, with 16 bases between them. The CDR3 protein is CASSPDQGRANYGYTF. As DNA, the CDR3 is TGTGCCAGCAGCCCCGATCAGGGACGAGCTAACTATGGCTACACCTTC.

This chain joins TRBV19 and TRBJ2-3, with D possibly TRBD2 on 5 matching bases. The V and J ends lost 7 bases and 6 bases respectively, with 14 bases between them. The germline V gene encodes CDR1 LNHDA and CDR2 SQIVND (reference sequence). This CDR3 has 13 residues. CDR3: CASNHRPGDTQYF. In DNA, the CDR3 is TGTGCCAGTAACCATCGCCCGGGGGATACGCAGTATTTT.

The chain has TRBV5-4 and TRBJ2-2; possibly TRBD1 or TRBD2 for D (6 bases each). V was clipped by 2 bases and J by 5 bases, with 16 bases between them. The CDR3 has 16 amino acids. Germline V gene lookup returns CDR1 SGHNT and CDR2 YYREEE (reference sequence). CDR3 amino acids: CASSFGGHSGTGELFF. The CDR3, as DNA: TGTGCCAGCAGCTTCGGGGGACATTCGGGGACCGGGGAGCTGTTTTTT.

The chain recombines TRBV6-2 or TRBV6-3 with TRBJ1-5; D is ambiguous. The CDR3 has 14 amino acids. Germline loops: CDR1 MNHEY, CDR2 SVGEGT. With 7 bases removed from V and 2 bases from J, the gap between germline ends came to 12 bases. The chain's CDR3 is CASKEQIRNQPQHF. As DNA, the CDR3 is TGTGCCAGCAAGGAACAAATCCGCAATCAGCCCCAGCATTTT.

V and J are TRBV20-1 and TRBJ2-5, with a tentative D call TRBD2 (5 bases). Germline lookup yields CDR1 DFQATT and CDR2 SNEGSKA (reference sequence). The length of the CDR3 is 15 residues. Trimming pared 0 bases from V and 5 bases from J, leaving 16 bases between. The CDR3 DNA is TGCAGTGCTAGAGATCGAGAGGGTCCCCGGGAGACCCAGTACTTC. The encoded protein is CSARDREGPRETQYF.

The J gene is TRBJ2-7, the V gene TRBV5-1; 7 bases agree with TRBD1. Trimming cost V 6 bases and J 1 base; bases outside gene matches: 7. CDR3 length: 14 residues. Germline CDR1 and CDR2: SGHRS and YFSETQ. CDR3 in amino acids: CASNLGTVSYEQYF. Here the CDR3 DNA reads TGCGCCAGCAACCTCGGGACAGTGTCCTACGAGCAGTACTTC.

The V gene is TRBV5-1, the J gene TRBJ2-3; the match to TRBD1 covers 8 bases. There are 16 residues in the CDR3. Trimming at V came to 4 bases and at J to 0 bases, leaving 7 bases not matched to a gene. CDR1 is SGHRS, CDR2 YFSETQ, per germline. The chain's CDR3 is CASSERQGPSTDTQYF. CDR3 DNA: TGCGCCAGCAGCGAGAGACAGGGGCCGAGCACAGATACGCAGTATTTT.

This chain uses TRBV25-1 with TRBJ1-2; D might be TRBD1 (5 bases). V was trimmed by 1 base and J by 7 bases, leaving 13 bases between them. Germline V gene sequence: CDR1 MGHDK, CDR2 SYGVNS. The CDR3 loop spans 14 amino acids. The CDR3 DNA sequence: TGTGCCAGCAGTGAATTGCGAAGGGGAGGTGGCTACACCTTC. Its protein is CASSELRRGGGYTF.

V is TRBV7-9 and J is TRBJ2-7, with D possibly matching TRBD2 (5 bases). The length of the CDR3 is 13 residues. V shed 11 bases and J shed 2 bases, with 16 bases lying between them. Germline values: CDR1 SEHNR, CDR2 FQNEAQ (reference sequence). In DNA, the CDR3 is TGTGCCGGGAGCGACTACCCAACCTACGAGCAGTACTTC. This codes for CAGSDYPTYEQYF.

This rearrangement joins TRBV18 to TRBJ1-5; D is possibly TRBD1 (6 bases). The CDR3 totals 15 residues. The V and J ends lost 4 bases and 4 bases respectively, with 14 bases between them. Germline V CDR1 and CDR2: KGHSH, LQKENI. CDR3 DNA: TGTGCCAGCTCACAGGGACACATTAGGAATCAGCCCCAGCATTTT. Protein: CASSQGHIRNQPQHF.

The V gene is TRBV25-1, the J gene TRBJ2-7; tentative D call: TRBD1 (6 bases). CDR1 and CDR2 from the germline V gene are MGHDK and SYGVNS. V was shortened by 2 bases and J by 5 bases, with 13 bases between the two germline ends. The CDR3 covers 14 residues. The CDR3 DNA reads as TGTGCCAGCAGTGAACAGGGGACAAGACACGAGCAGTACTTC. It translates to CASSEQGTRHEQYF.

The table lists this clonotype with a count of one. The chain is built from TRBV2 and TRBJ2-5; 12 bases align to TRBD1. V shed 4 bases and J 5 bases; nucleotides not matched to a gene: 8. The CDR3 spans 16 residues. The germline CDR1 and CDR2 sequences are SNHLY and FYNNEI. CDR3 sequence: CASSGRDRGLRETQYF. In DNA form, the CDR3 reads TGTGCCAGCAGTGGCCGGGACAGGGGGCTTCGTGAGACCCAGTACTTC.

This chain connects TRBV3-1 to TRBJ2-7; D not certain. The CDR3 totals 14 residues. Germline V gene sequence: CDR1 LGHDT, CDR2 YNNKEL (reference sequence). Trimming shortened V by 0 bases and J by 5 bases, and 11 bases separated the two germline ends. CDR3 nucleotide sequence: TGTGCCAGCAGCCAAGAGTGGAAGGGCCACGAGCAGTACTTC. Protein product: CASSQEWKGHEQYF.

V usage is TRBV20-1 and J usage is TRBJ1-5; no clear D gene. This CDR3 has 14 amino acids. V dropped 2 bases and J dropped 2 bases, with 10 bases sitting between them. The germline V gene encodes CDR1 DFQATT and CDR2 SNEGSKA (reference sequence). CDR3 bases: TGCAGTGCTAGACTAGGCAGAGGCAATCAGCCCCAGCATTTT. It encodes CSARLGRGNQPQHF.

V gene TRBV20-1 combines with J gene TRBJ2-5, with 10 bases matching TRBD2. This CDR3 has 16 residues. V lost 3 bases, J lost 0 bases, and 7 bases stayed unmatched. Per germline, CDR1 DFQATT and CDR2 SNEGSKA (reference sequence). The CDR3 DNA reads as TGCAGTGCTAGCAGTAGCGGGGGGTCCTACCAAGAGACCCAGTACTTC. Translated, it gives CSASSSGGSYQETQYF.

The chain joins TRBV6-1 to TRBJ2-5; a weak D match, TRBD2 (5 bases). The CDR3 extends over 13 amino acids. Trimming cost V 2 bases and J 5 bases, with 9 bases left between them. Germline V lookup: CDR1 MNHNS, CDR2 SASEGT. CDR3 region: CASSENGEETQYF. The CDR3 DNA reads as TGTGCCAGCAGTGAAAATGGGGAGGAGACCCAGTACTTC.